This TCR beta chain was obtained from a study of T cells in Graves' hyperthyroidism and ophthalmopathy (dated by TCRdb to between 2018 and 2020). For context, the study as a whole: Peripheral blood was collected at initial diagnosis, before any treatment. The paper describes TCR Vbeta CDR3 sequencing of some 130 peripheral blood samples, made up of about 41 ophthalmopathy patients, roughly 80 hyperthyroidism patients and roughly 17 progressor patients. In addition, the study compared T-cell repertoires in thyroid tissue and in blood from six Graves' hyperthyroidism patients. An independent validation cohort of 18 to 20 hyperthyroidism patients and about 15 patients who later progressed to ophthalmopathy tested prospective prediction of ophthalmopathy. Following sampling, methimazole starting at 30 mg daily was given to hyperthyroidism patients, and high-dose intravenous methylprednisolone was given to ophthalmopathy patients. A discovery cohort of 95 to 100 patients, 43 with Graves' ophthalmopathy and roughly 59 with stable Graves' hyperthyroidism, was used to find distinguishing TCR V-J signatures. For training and testing, the approximately 92 patients in the discovery cohort were randomly divided in a 7:3 ratio.

Via the germline V gene, CDR1 is SNHLY and CDR2 FYNNEI. Reading from cysteine to phenylalanine, the CDR3 counts 17 amino acids. Only the CDR3 part of the read is kept: 51 bases, read in frame from the first base. The trim is 6 bases for V and 2 bases for J, with a gap of 19 bases between the germline ends. This clonotype has a count of ten or more. Its antigen is still unknown. Per-base qualities were not stored, and no clone one base away is much larger. Amplification of TCR beta CDR3 regions was carried out from RNA transcripts. The TCR CDR3 was subjected to a first round of RT-PCR using the HTBI primer set and the Qiagen OneStep RT-PCR kit. A second multiplex PCR round built the libraries, followed by size selection and purification. Sequencing of the libraries was done on an Illumina HiSeq2000 using paired-end 100 bp reads. From the authors' description of their analysis: Raw data were processed with SOAPnuke, discarding reads with adapters, uncalled bases, mean Phred below 15, or no exact constant-primer or identifier match. High-quality paired reads were merged with COPE v1.2.5, and unique nucleotide sequences were defined as clonotypes. MiTCR v1.1 was used to align the clonotypes against IMGT TRBV, TRBD and TRBJ reference segments. The analysis included only V-J combinations with a frequency above 0.0001, which together covered 99% to 99.2% of the repertoires. A TCS score was defined as the ratio between F50 (clonal expansion) and ExV (chaos), using BLOSUM62-based TCRdist between CDR3 peptides within each V-J. Welch's t-statistics and random forest reduced around 510 V-J features to 13, which were used in a naive Bayes classifier (R e1071). TCRdb applied fastp at Q25 and MiXCR to the public reads, then kept only in-frame beta chains. CDR3 protein sequences are deduplicated, and each keeps its most common genes and DNA. TCRdb, not the original authors, processed these V and J calls. This sample has hundreds of thousands of distinct CDR3 sequences in its table, and around 20% of those were observed once. Of the sample, over 15% falls within the top ten clones.

The investigation overall reported the following: Most expanded thyroid clonotypes (frequency above 0.001) were also detected in blood, suggesting blood repertoires may reflect thyroid immune responses. In validation, progression to ophthalmopathy was predicted by the model with roughly 71% sensitivity and just over 72% specificity, a median of about 6.4 months before onset. Sample size was not statistically predetermined, and investigators were not blinded to group allocation. Ophthalmopathy was separated from stable hyperthyroidism by a 13 V-J signature model, with 87.88% sensitivity and about 84% specificity obtained in cross-validation and 80%/75% obtained in testing.

The hyperthyroidism patients were between 18 and 65 years old and newly diagnosed, with a disease duration of less than 2 months. Patients with uncontrolled infections, other autoimmune diseases, pregnancy or lactation were excluded. Clinical symptoms, serum thyroxine and TRAb, thyroid ultrasound, and orbital computed tomography formed the basis for the diagnoses. Blood from progressor patients was drawn when they were first diagnosed with hyperthyroidism, before any ophthalmopathy symptoms appeared. PBMCs were isolated from more than 9 ml of fresh peripheral blood by Ficoll-Paque density gradient centrifugation. Progressor patients were first diagnosed with Graves' hyperthyroidism and then developed ophthalmopathy during follow-up. Total RNA was extracted using Trizol reagent, and RNA quality was assessed on an Agilent 2100 Bioanalyzer.

The sequence was collected from a woman between 45 and 65 years old with Graves' hyperthyroidism that later progressed to Graves' ophthalmopathy. Source material: blood. The sequence links TRBV2 to TRBJ2-2; the D call could be TRBD1 or TRBD2, with each sharing 5 bases. Here the CDR3 is given as CASRTILLGVNTGELFF. The DNA sequence follows: TGTGCCAGCAGGACTATACTCCTGGGGGTTAACACCGGGGAGCTGTTTTTT.